The 4 T cell receptor beta chains below were found in one sample sequenced in a study of blood T cell repertoires in COVID-19. Only in-frame clones appear in the TCRdb table, and some are missing; sequencing was by immunoSEQ multiplex PCR. The table shows roughly 210,000 clones, with around 80% occurring only once. Sequencing was carried out using peripheral blood. Receptors originate from a woman older than 75 with COVID-19, enrolled during active disease.

The chain uses TRBV7-9 and TRBJ1-6, with D tentatively TRBD1 (5 bases). Germline V CDR1 and CDR2: SEHNR, FQNEAQ (reference sequence). This CDR3 contains 14 residues. V lost 8 bases and J 7 bases, leaving 15 bases between the germline ends. CDR3 coding DNA: TGTGCCAGCCCGGGGGACGGGAAAAATTCACCCCTCCACTTT. Its translation is CASPGDGKNSPLHF.

The rearrangement joins TRBV29-1 to TRBJ1-2, with 8 nucleotides matching TRBD1. The V gene's germline CDR1 is SQVTM and CDR2 ANQGSEA. Trimming at V came to 6 bases and at J to 0 bases, leaving 21 bases not matched to a gene. The CDR3 has 19 residues. CDR3 in DNA: TGCAGCGTCCAGGTCGACAGGGGTCTGCGCGGGCCAGCTAACTATGGCTACACCTTC. Its protein product is CSVQVDRGLRGPANYGYTF.

This clone was detected only once. V gene TRBV30 combines with J gene TRBJ2-1, with 7 positions matching TRBD2. The CDR3 length is 17 residues. In germline, CDR1 is GTSNPN, CDR2 SVGIG (reference sequence). Unmatched junction bases numbered 15, after V lost 3 bases and J lost 4 bases. CDR3 sequence (DNA): TGTGCCTGGAGCGCCCAATCCGGGACTAAGCTATACAATGAGCAGTTCTTC. This encodes CAWSAQSGTKLYNEQFF.

The chain links TRBV27 to TRBJ2-7; weak D call: TRBD1 (5 bases). The CDR3 sequence is 16 residues long. Per the germline V gene, CDR1 is MNHEY and CDR2 is SMNVEV (reference sequence). The germline V and J ends were trimmed by 2 bases and 4 bases, with 18 bases remaining between them. The CDR3: CASSLKSTDGPYEQYF. The CDR3 region has the DNA TGTGCCAGCAGTTTAAAGTCGACAGACGGGCCGTACGAGCAGTACTTC.